This T cell receptor (beta chain) emerged from a study of blood T cell repertoires in COVID-19. Study-wide context: Sources were T cells, B-cell-depleted T cells, or PBMCs; the material itself was cDNA or gDNA.

Sequenced by immunoSEQ multiplex PCR; TCRdb stores in-frame clones only, minus some. Of almost 100,000 clones listed, around 86% were seen once; the top ten hold 10%. Trimming took off 0 bases at V and 1 base at J, with 12 bases between the two ends. The germline V gene has CDR1 SGHNT and CDR2 YENEEA. CDR3 length: 16 residues. The clonotype was recovered from a man over 45 with acute or convalescent COVID-19. The chain employs TRBV11-3 and TRBJ1-1; D is unresolved. The sequenced material came from peripheral blood. The CDR3 DNA reads TGTGCCAGCAGCTTAGATCGTGGAGGCTGGAACACTGAAGCTTTCTTT. Its protein product is CASSLDRGGWNTEAFF.